Listed here is a single TCR beta chain. Germline CDR1 reads SGHTA; CDR2 reads FQGTGA. The J segment lost 9 bases and the V segment lost 3 bases, leaving 6 bases of the junction unmatched. The CDR3 covers 13 residues. Measured with immunoSEQ multiplex PCR; TCRdb has only the in-frame clones, and not every one. Altogether 79,000 or so clones are present, about 92% being singletons, with the ten largest covering roughly 0.22%. This specimen comes from a study of T cell changes during pregnancy in multiple sclerosis. The sequenced sample was CD4+ T cells from peripheral blood mononuclear cells, obtained before pregnancy. This TCR was sampled from a female donor with multiple sclerosis, enrolled in a pregnancy study. The V call is TRBV7-3, the J call TRBJ1-1; 8 bases line up with TRBD1. CDR3: CASSLAGGQQAFF. DNA of the CDR3: TGTGCCAGCAGCTTGGCAGGGGGCCAACAAGCTTTCTTT.